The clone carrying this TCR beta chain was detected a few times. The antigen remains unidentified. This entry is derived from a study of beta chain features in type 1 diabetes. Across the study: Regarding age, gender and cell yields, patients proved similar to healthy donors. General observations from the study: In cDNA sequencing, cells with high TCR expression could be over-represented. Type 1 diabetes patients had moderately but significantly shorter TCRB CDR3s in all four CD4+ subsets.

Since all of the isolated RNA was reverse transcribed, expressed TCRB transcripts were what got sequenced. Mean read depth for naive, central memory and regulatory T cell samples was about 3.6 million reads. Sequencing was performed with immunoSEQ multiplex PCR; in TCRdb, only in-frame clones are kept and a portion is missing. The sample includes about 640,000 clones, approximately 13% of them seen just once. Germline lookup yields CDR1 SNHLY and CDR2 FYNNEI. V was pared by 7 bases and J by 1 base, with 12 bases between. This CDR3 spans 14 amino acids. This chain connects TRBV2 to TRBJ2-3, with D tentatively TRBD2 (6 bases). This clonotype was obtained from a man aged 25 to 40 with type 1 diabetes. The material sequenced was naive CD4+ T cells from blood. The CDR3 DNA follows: TGTGCCAGCATCGCGGGACTCGGCACAGATACGCAGTATTTT. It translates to CASIAGLGTDTQYF.